Sequencing of this TCR beta chain was carried out in a study of cytotoxic CD8 clonotypes in ibrutinib-treated CLL. Study information: Included were about a dozen relapsed/refractory and approximately 15 treatment-naive patients, of whom fewer than 18 were IGHV unmutated.

The repertoire was sequenced with immunoSEQ multiplex PCR; TCRdb's copy has only in-frame clones and lacks some. Here the sample spans roughly 330,000 clones, roughly two thirds being singletons. The CDR3 runs 17 residues. Germline lookup yields CDR1 LNHDA and CDR2 SQIVND (reference sequence). As for this clone: An end of the junction does not agree with germline; a read error may underlie this.

The sequence was collected from a human donor with chronic lymphocytic leukemia. The sequencing here drew on PBMCs, taken after 36 months of ibrutinib treatment. This rearrangement joins TRBV19 to TRBJ1-4; TRBD1 is a possible D gene (5 bases). The CDR3: CASTGGLFYGTSEKLFF. The DNA of the CDR3 is TGTGCCAGTACTGGGGGGTTGTTCTACGGGACTAGTGAAAAACTGTTTTTT.